Listed below are T cell receptor beta chains from one sample, sequenced in a study of cytomegalovirus exposure and HLA in healthy donors. Some clones are missing from TCRdb's copy, which holds only in-frame ones; the method was immunoSEQ multiplex PCR. The sample holds roughly 100,000 clones. Sequenced: PBMCs. The receptors stem from a man in his forties or fifties in good health and CMV-seronegative. The CDR3 runs from the conserved cysteine through the conserved F or W.

j_call v_call cdr3_aa
TRBJ1-1 TRBV7-9 CASSLSLAGAEAFF
TRBJ2-7 TRBV7-2 CASRAGEAASYEQYF
TRBJ1-4 TRBV9 CASSVGRRAGNEKLFF
NA TRBV6-6 CASSYSGSSYEQYF
TRBJ1-4 TRBV19 CASSHGQAREKLFF
TRBJ1-1 TRBV29-1 CSVAQTGSTEAFF
TRBJ1-4 TRBV7-9 CASSPAGGQRGKLFF
TRBJ2-7 TRBV7-2 CASSLGRGSYEQYF
TRBJ1-5 TRBV6-6 CASSPRGRDNQPQHF
TRBJ2-7 TRBV18 CASSSPNGGSYEQYF
TRBJ2-3 TRBV19 CASRRTGSTDTQYF
TRBJ2-2 TRBV5-5 CASRIGRELFF
TRBJ2-1 TRBV27 CASSLRRTGDEQFF
NA TRBV27 CASAPQDGLNSYEQYF
TRBJ1-2 TRBV7-6 CASSSGTGGDYGYTF
TRBJ2-3 TRBV6-1 CASSLGAGEWPQYF
TRBJ2-2 TRBV30 CAWRGGPTRSNTGELFF
TRBJ2-3 TRBV27 CASRLRGTDTQYF
TRBJ1-2 TRBV11-2 CASSSDRNYGYTF
TRBJ1-1 TRBV9 CASSVGGTGGEAFF
TRBJ1-5 TRBV19 CASSYGTGFSNQPQHF
TRBJ1-3 TRBV29-1 CSVVRESGNTIYF
TRBJ2-5 TRBV6-5 CASSYGLARETQYF
TRBJ1-2 TRBV7-2 CASSLKPQGVNYGYTF
TRBJ2-7 TRBV25-1 CVSSESGASGRGEQYF
TRBJ2-5 TRBV7-9 CASRLLGGETQYF
TRBJ1-4 TRBV9 CASSVGGISNEKLFF
TRBJ2-7 TRBV18 CASSTGLLDEQYF
TRBJ2-3 TRBV4-3 CASSARTSTDTQYF
TRBJ2-3 TRBV4-1 CASSQESASGSTDTQYF
TRBJ2-4 TRBV5-6 CASSLGLAALLGNIQYF
TRBJ2-2 TRBV7-2 CASSLEAATGELFF
TRBJ2-2 TRBV2 CASREEANTGELFF
TRBJ1-1 TRBV5-1 CASSLGDRVLSTEAFF
TRBJ2-1 TRBV5-1 CASSSQIPGNEQFF
TRBJ2-1 TRBV4-3 CASSQGDSDYNEQFF
TRBJ2-7 TRBV10-1 CASSEPGQGNEQYF
TRBJ2-3 TRBV30 CAWSSGGRASSTQYF
TRBJ1-1 TRBV30 CAWTRGNTEAFF
TRBJ2-3 TRBV30 CAWKLGGQGGTQYF
TRBJ2-5 TRBV7-2 CASSFSSGEETQYF
TRBJ1-1 TRBV10-3 CAISEQENTEAFF
TRBJ1-3 TRBV7-6 CASSPQGAPGNTIYF
TRBJ2-7 TRBV4-3 CASSQDPLSYEQYF
TRBJ2-7 TRBV2 CASRGTGGWEQYF
TRBJ2-1 TRBV30 CAWSPPAGEQFF
TRBJ2-1 TRBV15 CATSREKPGLVNEQFF